Listed here are 15 T cell receptor beta chains from one sample, sequenced in a study of shared clonotypes between healthy human individuals. The method was immunoSEQ multiplex PCR; TCRdb's version includes in-frame clones alone and lacks a portion of them. The data hold fewer than 400,000 clones, with over 65% observed a single time. Sequences were obtained from memory CD4+ T cells sorted from blood. Described subset: CD45RA-negative fraction. The receptors come from a man younger than 45 in good health.

This chain links TRBV6-6 with TRBJ1-4, with 7 bases fitting TRBD1. V trimming: 6 bases; J trimming: 5 bases; junction bases outside the gene matches: 6. Per germline, CDR1 MNHNY and CDR2 SVGAGI (reference sequence). The CDR3 contains 14 residues. CDR3 DNA: TGTGCCAGCAGACCCGGGACAGTGAATGAAAAACTGTTTTTT. This encodes CASRPGTVNEKLFF.

The V gene is TRBV5-5, the J gene TRBJ2-5, with D possibly being TRBD2 (6 bases). CDR1 is SGHKS and CDR2 is YYEKEE in the germline V gene (reference sequence). CDR3 length: 15 residues. V dropped 3 bases and J dropped 10 bases, with 22 bases sitting between them. CDR3 nucleotide sequence: TGTGCCAGCAGCTCCCCCTCCGGGACTCCCAGGGACCAGTACTTC. Its protein product is CASSSPSGTPRDQYF.

The rearrangement uses TRBV19 and TRBJ2-2, with 9 bases that match TRBD2. This CDR3 contains 18 residues. CDR1 is LNHDA and CDR2 is SQIVND in the germline V gene (reference sequence). V shed 3 bases and J 7 bases; nucleotides not matched to a gene: 15. CDR3 protein: CASSISYPSGMLGGELFF. The CDR3 DNA reads as TGTGCCAGTAGTATTAGTTACCCTAGCGGGATGTTGGGCGGGGAGCTGTTTTTT.

In this sample, this clone turned up a few times. V is TRBV5-1 and J is TRBJ1-3; TRBD1 might be the D (6 bases). The V gene lost 4 bases and the J gene lost 4 bases, with 18 bases spanning the gap. The germline CDR1 and CDR2 sequences are SGHRS and YFSETQ. CDR3 length equals 16 residues. CDR3 amino acids: CASSPLGQISGNTIYF. The CDR3 nucleotides are TGCGCCAGCAGCCCCTTAGGACAGATATCGGGAAACACCATATATTTT.

The rearrangement links TRBV7-7 to TRBJ2-1; 9 nucleotides align to TRBD2. The germline V gene encodes CDR1 SSHAT and CDR2 FNYEAQ (reference sequence). The CDR3 extends over 16 amino acids. V shed 5 bases and J 1 base; nucleotides not matched to a gene: 6. The CDR3 region is CASSPRAGGSYNEQFF. CDR3 bases: TGTGCCAGCAGCCCCCGAGCGGGAGGTTCCTACAATGAGCAGTTCTTC. The complete variable domain, with remaining parts taken from reference TRBV7-7 and TRBJ2-1, reads GAGVSQSPRYKVTKRGQDVTLRCDPISSHATLYWYQQALGQGPEFLTYFNYEAQPDKSGLPSDRFSAERPEGSISTLTIQRTEQRDSAMYRCASSPRAGGSYNEQFFGPGTRLTVL.

The CDR3 is CASSSTGETQYF. In DNA, the CDR3 is TGCGCCAGCAGCTCGACGGGAGAGACCCAGTACTTC. V is TRBV5-1 and J is TRBJ2-5, with D uncertain. The V gene lost 3 bases and the J gene lost 4 bases, with 7 bases spanning the gap. The V gene's germline CDR1 is SGHRS and CDR2 YFSETQ. This CDR3 has 12 amino acids. Combining the CDR3 with reference TRBV5-1 and TRBJ2-5 gives the whole variable domain KAGVTQTPRYLIKTRGQQVTLSCSPISGHRSVSWYQQTPGQGLQFLFEYFSETQRNKGNFPGRFSGRQFSNSRSEMNVSTLELGDSALYLCASSSTGETQYFGPGTRLLVL.

In regard to this clone: Other DNA sequences of this sample code for an identical CDR3. The chain combines TRBV5-1 with TRBJ2-7, with 8 bases matching TRBD1. The CDR3 is 15 residues long. The germline V gene encodes CDR1 SGHRS and CDR2 YFSETQ. The CDR3 sequence is CATKDEAGGIYEQYF. The CDR3 DNA is TGCGCTACTAAAGACGAAGCAGGGGGCATCTACGAGCAGTACTTC.

This clone was detected only once. The CDR3 protein is CATSSGGRTNTGELFF. Here the CDR3 DNA reads TGTGCCACCAGCAGCGGCGGGAGGACGAACACCGGGGAGCTGTTTTTT. V is TRBV15 and J is TRBJ2-2, with TRBD2 matching 8 bases. The junction had 3 bases not matched to a gene; V was cut back by 3 bases and J by 0 bases. The germline V gene encodes CDR1 LNHNV and CDR2 YYDKDF (reference sequence). This CDR3 has 16 amino acids.

This chain uses TRBV18 with TRBJ2-3; 9 bases align to TRBD2. V lost 5 bases and J lost 3; bases outside the gene matches: 9. Germline V gene sequence: CDR1 KGHSH, CDR2 LQKENI. The CDR3 spans 16 residues. CDR3 DNA sequence: TGTGCCAGCTCAGCCGTGGCGGGAGGGCTAACAGATACGCAGTATTTT. Translated, it gives CASSAVAGGLTDTQYF.

The chain has TRBV20-1 and TRBJ2-5; D is unclear. This CDR3 is built from 10 residues. Germline CDR1 is DFQATT and CDR2 is SNEGSKA (reference sequence). Trimming cost V 6 bases and J 5 bases, with 7 bases left between them. Here the CDR3 reads CSASAETQYF. CDR3 sequence (DNA): TGCAGTGCGAGTGCGGAGACCCAGTACTTC.

With respect to this clone: This could be a read error, since a much larger clone is one nucleotide away. This chain uses TRBV2 with TRBJ1-2, with TRBD1 matching over 7 bases. The CDR3 spans 13 residues. The ends lost 4 bases at V and 4 bases at J; junction bases unmatched: 3. CDR1 is SNHLY, CDR2 FYNNEI, per germline. CDR3 region: CASSVTGTYGYTF. The CDR3 bases are TGTGCCAGCAGTGTGACAGGGACCTATGGCTACACCTTC. The full variable domain, completed using reference TRBV2 and TRBJ1-2, is EPEVTQTPSHQVTQMGQEVILRCVPISNHLYFYWYRQILGQKVEFLVSFYNNEISEKSEIFDDQFSVERPDGSNFTLKIRSTKLEDSAMYFCASSVTGTYGYTFGSGTRLTVV.

V gene TRBV19 combines with J gene TRBJ2-7; no definite D call. This CDR3 spans 13 amino acids. The V gene lost 5 bases and the J gene lost 6 bases, with 14 bases spanning the gap. The germline CDR1 and CDR2 sequences are LNHDA and SQIVND (reference sequence). Here the CDR3 DNA reads TGTGCCAGTAGTCTACTGCTTGGTGGCGAGCAGTACTTC. Its translation: CASSLLLGGEQYF.

This clone has only one observation. V gene TRBV2 combines with J gene TRBJ2-1; 11 bases map to TRBD2. Trimming at V came to 2 bases and at J to 0 bases, leaving 9 bases not matched to a gene. CDR1 is SNHLY, CDR2 FYNNEI, per germline. The CDR3 is 19 amino acids. CDR3 sequence reads: CASSERRTSGLSSYNEQFF. DNA for the CDR3: TGTGCCAGCAGTGAAAGGAGGACTAGCGGGTTAAGCTCCTACAATGAGCAGTTCTTC.

In this sample, this clone turned up once. The rearrangement joins TRBV10-1 to TRBJ2-7; TRBD1 is a possible D gene (5 bases). CDR3 length: 14 residues. V was trimmed by 6 bases and J by 0 bases, leaving 12 bases between them. Germline V gives CDR1 WNHNN, CDR2 SYGVQD (reference sequence). CDR3 region: CASSKGLSSYEQYF. The CDR3 region has the DNA TGCGCCAGCAGCAAGGGGTTGAGCTCCTACGAGCAGTACTTC.

V gene TRBV9 combines with J gene TRBJ2-5, with unresolved D. V was trimmed by 0 bases and J by 4 bases, leaving 7 bases between them. Germline V gene sequence: CDR1 SGDLS, CDR2 YYNGEE. This CDR3 contains 13 residues. CDR3 DNA: TGTGCCAGCAGCGTAGGGTTCGTAGAGACCCAGTACTTC. This translates into CASSVGFVETQYF.